This T cell receptor beta chain is from a study of beta chain features in type 1 diabetes. General study points: In all four CD4+ subsets, TCRB CDR3 length was significantly, moderately reduced in type 1 diabetes. When VDJ junctions were examined, type 1 diabetes patients showed fewer insertions and more deletions.

Germline CDR1 and CDR2: SGHVS and FQNEAQ. The CDR3 spans 14 residues. Deletions cut 2 bases from V and 3 bases from J, with 8 bases between. Turning to this clone: Its specificity is unknown.

Post-sort purity exceeded 98% for all sorted populations. The isolated RNA, all of it, was reverse transcribed, so expressed TCRB transcripts were what got sequenced. The protocol was immunoSEQ multiplex PCR, while the TCRdb copy is restricted to in-frame clones and leaves out a portion. This sample has about 53,000 clones; about 47% occur once, and the top ten carry around 2.7%. The chain couples TRBV7-8 to TRBJ2-1; maybe TRBD2 (5 bases). The sequenced sample was Tregs from blood. This TCR was sampled from a woman aged 35 to 49 with type 1 diabetes. The CDR3 loop is CASSLSRDYNEQFF. Here the CDR3 DNA reads TGTGCCAGCAGCTTAAGCCGGGACTACAATGAGCAGTTCTTC.